Following are 18 T cell receptor beta chains from one sample sequenced in a study of blood T cell repertoires in COVID-19. Data came from immunoSEQ multiplex PCR; TCRdb stores just in-frame clones and leaves some out. The table lists approximately 160,000 clones, around 84% of them singletons, with under 8.5% in the top ten. What was sequenced was peripheral blood. Receptors were obtained from a woman in her sixties or seventies with COVID-19, enrolled during active disease.

The chain links TRBV2 to TRBJ2-3; D possibly corresponds to TRBD1 (6 bases). The V gene's germline CDR1 is SNHLY and CDR2 FYNNEI. V lost 6 bases and J 3 bases, leaving 10 bases between the germline ends. CDR3 length equals 13 residues. The CDR3 nucleotides are TGTGCCAGCAGCCGCAGGGGAACAGATACGCAGTATTTT. Protein product: CASSRRGTDTQYF.

The chain links TRBV6-1 to TRBJ1-5, with 12 bases lining up with TRBD1. The CDR3 runs 17 residues. Germline values: CDR1 MNHNS, CDR2 SASEGT. J gave up 4 bases and V 7 bases, and 11 bases lay outside the gene matches. The CDR3 DNA reads as TGTGCCAGCATTGACGGCGGGACAGGGGGCAAAAATCAGCCCCAGCATTTT. It encodes CASIDGGTGGKNQPQHF.

The chain carries TRBV5-1 and TRBJ1-1; 9 bases agree with TRBD1. From germline, CDR1 is SGHRS and CDR2 YFSETQ. Unmatched junction bases numbered 3, after V lost 1 base and J lost 5 bases. CDR3 length: 14 residues. The CDR3 loop reads CASSLTGGSTEAFF. Here the CDR3 DNA reads TGCGCCAGCAGCTTGACAGGGGGCTCGACTGAAGCTTTCTTT.

The chain combines TRBV6-2 or TRBV6-3 with TRBJ2-1; D not resolved. The CDR3 length is 13 residues. Germline V gene lookup returns CDR1 MNHEY and CDR2 SVGEGT. Between the trimmed V and J ends, which lost 4 bases and 9 bases, there was a span of 13 bases. CDR3 in amino acids: CASSSRHDSEQFF. The CDR3 DNA reads as TGTGCCAGCAGTTCCCGACATGATTCTGAGCAGTTCTTC.

The chain links TRBV5-1 to TRBJ1-1, with TRBD1 as a possible D gene (5 bases). V was shortened by 6 bases and J by 10 bases, with 13 bases between the two germline ends. CDR1 is SGHRS and CDR2 is YFSETQ in the germline V gene. This CDR3 region has 11 residues. CDR3 protein: CASKGERRAFF. DNA for the CDR3: TGCGCCAGCAAAGGGGAACGGCGAGCTTTCTTT.

V is TRBV10-2 and J is TRBJ1-6, with 7 bases aligning to TRBD1. V was pared by 3 bases and J by 0 bases, with 2 bases of the junction left unmatched. The CDR3 spans 16 residues. CDR1 is WSHSY, CDR2 SAAADI, per germline. CDR3 sequence reads: CASSDRGSSYNSPLHF. CDR3 DNA: TGCGCCAGCAGTGACAGGGGGAGCTCCTATAATTCACCCCTCCACTTT.

The chain combines TRBV7-3 with TRBJ1-6, with D perhaps TRBD1 (5 bases). Germline CDR1 and CDR2: SGHTA and FQGTGA. The CDR3 runs 14 residues. V gave up 2 bases and J gave up 5 bases, with 7 bases separating them. The CDR3, as DNA: TGTGCCAGCAGCTTAGGGGCCCATAATTCACCCCTCCACTTT. Translation: CASSLGAHNSPLHF.

This sequence joins TRBV25-1 and TRBJ2-1; no clear D gene. Trimming removed 4 bases at V and 9 bases at J, with 10 bases between. The CDR3 totals 12 residues. CDR1 MGHDK and CDR2 SYGVNS come from the germline V gene. CDR3 region: CASSATVPEQFF. DNA of the CDR3: TGTGCCAGCAGTGCGACTGTTCCTGAGCAGTTCTTC.

The CDR3 nucleotides read TGTGCCAGCAGTACCTACGGGGGGCCTGGAAACACCATATATTTT. Protein: CASSTYGGPGNTIYF. The chain recombines TRBV6-2 or TRBV6-3 with TRBJ1-3, with D maybe TRBD1 (6 bases). Trimming stripped 5 bases from V and 2 bases from J, with 13 bases between. CDR3 length: 15 residues. Germline loops: CDR1 MNHEY, CDR2 SVGEGT.

Only a few counts were recorded for this clone. V gene TRBV6-5 combines with J gene TRBJ2-5, with D possibly matching TRBD2 (6 bases). The CDR3 runs to 13 residues. Trimming removed 8 bases from V and 3 bases from J, with 13 bases in between. Per germline, CDR1 MNHEY and CDR2 SVGAGI. CDR3 coding DNA: TGTGCCAGCCTCCCGTCGGGAGAAGAGACCCAGTACTTC. Residues: CASLPSGEETQYF.

J is TRBJ1-6 and V is TRBV19; 7 nucleotides align to TRBD1. The V gene end was trimmed by 7 bases and the J gene end by 3 bases; junction bases not matched to a gene: 6. The CDR3 length is 15 residues. Germline CDR1 is LNHDA and CDR2 is SQIVND (reference sequence). The CDR3 region has the DNA TGTGCCAGTAAGACAGGGACGTTCTATAATTCACCCCTCCACTTT. It translates to CASKTGTFYNSPLHF.

V gene TRBV9 combines with J gene TRBJ1-3, with unresolved D. Trimming shortened V by 0 bases and J by 2 bases, and 6 bases separated the two germline ends. The germline CDR1 and CDR2 sequences are SGDLS and YYNGEE. CDR3 length: 14 amino acids. The CDR3 DNA sequence: TGTGCCAGCAGCGTAGACGGGGCTGGAAACACCATATATTTT. Its protein product is CASSVDGAGNTIYF.

V gene TRBV19 combines with J gene TRBJ1-2; a weak D match, TRBD1 (5 bases). Germline assignment: CDR1 LNHDA and CDR2 SQIVND (reference sequence). The V and J ends lost 4 bases and 7 bases respectively, with 10 bases between them. This CDR3 has 12 residues. CDR3 nucleotides: TGTGCCAGTAGTAGAGTGACAGTTGGCTACACCTTC. As protein: CASSRVTVGYTF.

J is TRBJ1-6 and V is TRBV20-1; D uncertain. Germline V gene lookup returns CDR1 DFQATT and CDR2 SNEGSKA (reference sequence). CDR3 size: 11 residues. With 3 bases removed from V and 14 bases from J, the gap between germline ends came to 11 bases. The CDR3 region is CSASGRAALHF. The CDR3 region has the DNA TGCAGTGCTAGTGGGAGGGCAGCCCTCCACTTT.

This chain connects TRBV19 to TRBJ2-1, with D perhaps TRBD2 (6 bases). Germline lookup yields CDR1 LNHDA and CDR2 SQIVND (reference sequence). Deletions cut 7 bases from V and 8 bases from J, with 9 bases between. The CDR3 spans 11 residues. The CDR3 nucleotides are TGTGCCAGTAATGAGCGGGATGAGCAGTTCTTC. Protein product: CASNERDEQFF.

The genes are TRBV5-1 and TRBJ1-1; 8 bases fit TRBD1. Germline V gene data show CDR1 as SGHRS and CDR2 as YFSETQ. This CDR3 has 14 residues. V dropped 0 bases and J dropped 10; count of bases not matched to a gene: 8. Here the CDR3 reads CASSLGGTGLGAFF. The DNA of the CDR3 is TGCGCCAGCAGCTTGGGGGGGACAGGCTTAGGAGCTTTCTTT.

The rearrangement joins TRBV19 to TRBJ2-3, with 10 positions matching TRBD2. CDR1 is LNHDA and CDR2 is SQIVND in the germline V gene (reference sequence). The ends lost 2 bases at V and 5 bases at J; junction bases unmatched: 7. This CDR3 has 16 amino acids. The CDR3 is CASSIRPSGGQDTQYF. CDR3 sequence (DNA): TGTGCCAGTAGTATAAGGCCTAGCGGGGGCCAAGATACGCAGTATTTT.

CDR3: CASSAQGDSPLHF. CDR3 bases: TGTGCCAGCAGCGCACAGGGGGATTCACCCCTCCACTTT. V is TRBV25-1 and J is TRBJ1-6; 8 bases are a match to TRBD1. This CDR3 region has 13 residues. V shed 6 bases, J shed 8 bases, and the junction held 3 bases outside the gene matches. CDR1 and CDR2 (germline): MGHDK, SYGVNS.